This T cell receptor (beta chain) was identified during a study of response to subunit inactivated influenza vaccine. Study observations and caveats: The study's authors posited that every seasonal influenza vaccination enlists few new T cells.

CDR1 DFQATT and CDR2 SNEGSKA come from the germline V gene (reference sequence). The V end was cut by 6 bases, the J end by 3 bases, with 12 bases between. CDR3 length: 12 residues. As regards this clonotype: As yet, its antigen is unknown.

TCRdb processed the RT-PCR reads anew with MiXCR; each CDR3 protein has one entry. In the table there are 250,000 to 350,000 distinct CDR3 sequences, around 20% of which are singletons. The rearrangement links TRBV20-1 to TRBJ2-7; a weak D match, TRBD1 (5 bases). Sample: PBMCs from blood, taken 21 months after vaccination. This TCR came from a man aged 50 to 69 who received an inactivated influenza vaccine. The CDR3 DNA reads TGCAGTGCCCTTCGACAGAGCTACGAGCAGTACTTC. It is translated as CSALRQSYEQYF.